This TCR beta chain was identified in a study of control samples from healthy donors and cancer patients. This clone has only a few counts. Clones were read by immunoSEQ multiplex PCR, and TCRdb kept only the in-frame ones, dropping some. This table has approximately 52,000 clones, approximately 86% appearing once. The V gene's germline CDR1 is SGHAT and CDR2 FQDESV (reference sequence). V was clipped by 5 bases and J by 5 bases; unmatched bases: 6. The CDR3 is made up of 13 amino acids. Sample: PBMCs. V gene TRBV11-1 combines with J gene TRBJ2-7; 7 nucleotides agree with TRBD1. The sequence was collected from a man aged 60 to 69 with head and neck cancer. CDR3 sequence reads: CASSPDRNNEQYF. CDR3 in DNA: TGTGCCAGCAGCCCGGACAGGAACAACGAGCAGTACTTC. Drawing the rest from reference TRBV11-1 and TRBJ2-7, the complete variable domain is EAEVAQSPRYKITEKSQAVAFWCDPISGHATLYWYRQILGQGPELLVQFQDESVVDDSQLPKDRFSAERLKGVDSTLKIQPAELGDSAMYLCASSPDRNNEQYFGPGTRLTVT.